Following are 22 T cell receptor beta chains from one sample sequenced in a study of CD8 T cells in Susac syndrome. cDNA came from roughly 0.47 to 1 ug RNA primed by random hexamers. TCRdb called the immunoSEQ multiplex PCR reads again in MiXCR, with one record for every CDR3 protein. This table has about 70,000 distinct CDR3 sequences, 95% appearing once. What was sequenced was CD8+ T cells from PBMCs. The receptor set was obtained from a human donor in good health.

The J gene is TRBJ2-7, the V gene TRBV11-2; TRBD1 aligns across 10 bases. V lost 5 bases, J lost 4 bases, and 5 bases stayed unmatched. Germline lookup yields CDR1 SGHAT and CDR2 FQNNGV. This CDR3 is 14 amino acids long. CDR3 sequence reads: CASSARTGGYEQYV. The CDR3 bases are TGTGCCAGCAGCGCCCGGACAGGGGGATACGAGCAGTACGTC.

The chain links TRBV4-1 to TRBJ1-2, with TRBD1 matching over 10 bases. V trimming: 0 bases; J trimming: 5 bases; junction bases outside the gene matches: 9. The CDR3 runs to 17 residues. The germline V gene encodes CDR1 MGHRA and CDR2 YSYEKL. CDR3 loop: CASSQDLGQGTFYGYTF. In nucleotides, the CDR3 is TGCGCCAGCAGCCAAGACCTGGGACAGGGGACTTTTTATGGCTACACCTTC.

The V call is TRBV27, the J call TRBJ2-1; the match to TRBD2 covers 12 bases. J was trimmed by 3 bases and V by 4 bases; bases with no gene match: 1. Germline V CDR1 and CDR2: MNHEY, SMNVEV (reference sequence). The CDR3 loop spans 15 amino acids. The CDR3 nucleotides read TGTGCCAGCAGTTCACTAGCGGGGGGCTACAATGAGCAGTTCTTC. Residues: CASSSLAGGYNEQFF.

The chain recombines TRBV2 with TRBJ2-1; TRBD1 aligns across 9 bases. This CDR3 spans 15 amino acids. The germline V gene has CDR1 SNHLY and CDR2 FYNNEI. V lost 4 bases and J lost 2; bases outside the gene matches: 3. For the CDR3, the DNA is TGTGCCAGCAGTGGGGACAGGGAAGCCTACAATGAGCAGTTCTTC. It encodes CASSGDREAYNEQFF.

The chain carries TRBV4-1 and TRBJ2-7, with 9 nucleotides matching TRBD2. The CDR3 has 14 amino acids. After removal of 8 bases from V and 2 bases from J, the junction contained 7 bases not matched to a gene. Germline values: CDR1 MGHRA, CDR2 YSYEKL. CDR3 nucleotide sequence: TGCGCCAGCGGCCCGGCGGGGGGGCCCTACGAGCAGTACGTC. Translation: CASGPAGGPYEQYV.

The V gene is TRBV28, the J gene TRBJ2-5; D gene ambiguous. This CDR3 spans 14 amino acids. In germline, CDR1 is MDHEN, CDR2 SYDVKM. V shed 3 bases and J shed 2 bases, with 10 bases lying between them. DNA of the CDR3: TGTGCCAGCAGTTTTCAGGACGCTCAAGAGACCCAGTACTTC. Translation gives CASSFQDAQETQYF.

The V and J genes are TRBV28 and TRBJ2-7; the D is unclear. The V gene's germline CDR1 is MDHEN and CDR2 SYDVKM. V lost 5 bases to trimming and J lost 6 bases, with 11 bases between them. This CDR3 contains 12 residues. CDR3 sequence reads: CASSPSSGEQYF. The CDR3 DNA reads TGTGCCAGCAGTCCGTCCTCTGGCGAGCAGTACTTC.

This clonotype has only one observation. The chain recombines TRBV19 with TRBJ2-5, with 7 bases lining up with TRBD2. CDR3 size: 17 residues. Germline values: CDR1 LNHDA, CDR2 SQIVND (reference sequence). With V trimmed by 5 bases and J by 5 bases, 17 bases remained unmatched. The DNA for the CDR3 is TGTGCCAGTAGTCTGAGACTCGGCGGGGGATCCTGGGAGACCCAGTACTTC. Protein sequence: CASSLRLGGGSWETQYF.

This chain links TRBV7-2 with TRBJ1-2, with D possibly being TRBD1 (5 bases). CDR1 is SGHTA, CDR2 FQGNSA, per germline. V lost 1 base, J lost 6 bases, and 9 bases lay in between. The CDR3 spans 13 residues. Here the CDR3 reads CASSLEEGHGYTF. The CDR3 DNA reads as TGTGCCAGCAGCTTAGAGGAGGGGCATGGCTACACCTTC.

The chain uses TRBV27 and TRBJ1-1; D not resolved. V shed 10 bases and J shed 1 base, with 10 bases lying between them. The germline CDR1 and CDR2 sequences are MNHEY and SMNVEV (reference sequence). The CDR3 loop spans 12 amino acids. In DNA, the CDR3 is TGTGCCACCCGGTTTGGGAACACTGAAGCTTTCTTT. As protein: CATRFGNTEAFF.

The chain is built from TRBV30 and TRBJ2-2; D unclear. The CDR3 covers 15 residues. V lost 8 bases, J lost 0 bases, and 16 bases lay in between. The V gene's germline CDR1 is GTSNPN and CDR2 SVGIG (reference sequence). This chain's CDR3 is CATDGFLANTGELFF. The CDR3 nucleotides are TGTGCCACCGACGGGTTTCTAGCGAACACCGGGGAGCTGTTTTTT.

This clonotype was detected once. CDR3 sequence reads: CASSSDSQNTEAFF. CDR3 in DNA: TGTGCCAGCAGCTCGGACAGTCAGAACACTGAAGCTTTCTTT. This chain connects TRBV7-9 to TRBJ1-1; D perhaps matches TRBD1 (6 bases). Trimming pared 4 bases from V and 1 base from J, leaving 10 bases between. This CDR3 has 14 amino acids. The germline CDR1 and CDR2 sequences are SEHNR and FQNEAQ (reference sequence).

This sequence joins TRBV4-1 and TRBJ2-7; unclear D gene. The CDR3 contains 13 residues. From germline, CDR1 is MGHRA and CDR2 YSYEKL. Trimming took off 0 bases at V and 5 bases at J, with 8 bases between the two ends. The CDR3 spells CASSQDTLDEQYF. The CDR3 DNA reads TGCGCCAGCAGCCAAGATACATTAGACGAGCAGTACTTC.

The chain employs TRBV20-1 and TRBJ2-7; D remains unclear. V lost 0 bases and J lost 3, with 15 bases in between. Germline assignment: CDR1 DFQATT and CDR2 SNEGSKA (reference sequence). This CDR3 spans 15 amino acids. CDR3 amino acids: CSARDPVGNFYEQYF. Written as DNA, the CDR3 is TGCAGTGCTAGAGATCCAGTGGGGAATTTCTACGAGCAGTACTTC.

The chain's CDR3 is CASSPPLAGASDTQYF. The CDR3 coding sequence is TGTGCCAGCAGCCCCCCCTTAGCGGGGGCTTCAGATACGCAGTATTTT. This chain uses TRBV7-9 with TRBJ2-3; 9 bases align to TRBD2. Germline V lookup: CDR1 SEHNR, CDR2 FQNEAQ (reference sequence). The V and J ends lost 5 bases and 4 bases, in that order; junction bases with no gene match: 10. This CDR3 is built from 16 residues.

V and J are TRBV20-1 and TRBJ1-6; D is unclear. The V gene lost 0 bases and the J gene lost 3 bases, with 18 bases spanning the gap. CDR1 and CDR2 (germline): DFQATT, SNEGSKA (reference sequence). CDR3 length equals 18 residues. As DNA, the CDR3 is TGCAGTGCTAGAGACCCCCCCCTGAATGCGCTCTATAATTCACCCCTCCACTTT. Its protein product is CSARDPPLNALYNSPLHF.

This chain connects TRBV12-3 or TRBV12-4 to TRBJ1-2; D is uncertain. Trimming removed 7 bases at V and 7 bases at J, with 13 bases between. This CDR3 is built from 12 residues. DNA for the CDR3: TGTGCCAGCACCCTGGACGGAGCTGGCTACACCTTC. This gives the protein CASTLDGAGYTF.

The chain links TRBV13 to TRBJ2-5, with D maybe TRBD2 (6 bases). CDR3 size: 14 residues. V dropped 2 bases and J dropped 1 base, with 8 bases sitting between them. CDR1 is PRHDT, CDR2 FYEKMQ, per germline (reference sequence). DNA for the CDR3: TGTGCCAGCAGCTTACGGGGGTCCCAAGAGACCCAGTACTTC. This encodes CASSLRGSQETQYF.

The rearrangement links TRBV5-1 to TRBJ1-1; unclear D gene. Germline V gene data show CDR1 as SGHRS and CDR2 as YFSETQ. The V gene lost 0 bases and the J gene lost 3 bases, with 6 bases spanning the gap. This CDR3 spans 13 amino acids. CDR3 sequence (DNA): TGCGCCAGCAGCTTGGACGTCTACACTGAAGCTTTCTTT. This encodes CASSLDVYTEAFF.

The V and J genes are TRBV19 and TRBJ2-1; 9 nucleotides match TRBD1. The germline V gene encodes CDR1 LNHDA and CDR2 SQIVND (reference sequence). The CDR3 covers 13 residues. The V gene end was trimmed by 5 bases and the J gene end by 9 bases; junction bases not matched to a gene: 5. The CDR3: CASSPQGAGEQFF. CDR3 in DNA: TGTGCCAGTAGTCCACAGGGGGCGGGTGAGCAGTTCTTC.

The sample holds one count of this clonotype. CDR3 amino acids: CASSVAGGGRNNSPLHF. CDR3 bases: TGTGCCAGCAGCGTAGCCGGCGGGGGCAGAAATAATTCACCCCTCCACTTT. The V and J genes are TRBV9 and TRBJ1-6; perhaps TRBD1 as D (6 bases). Germline CDR1 reads SGDLS; CDR2 reads YYNGEE. This CDR3 region has 17 residues. V was trimmed by 0 bases and J by 5 bases, leaving 15 bases between them.

The rearrangement joins TRBV6-2 or TRBV6-3 to TRBJ1-2; 7 bases match TRBD1. Trimming at V came to 4 bases and at J to 5 bases, leaving 13 bases not matched to a gene. The CDR3 consists of 16 residues. In germline, CDR1 is MNHEY, CDR2 SVGEGT. CDR3 nucleotides: TGTGCCAGCAGTTCACCGCTTGACAGGGTCGGGTATGGCTACACCTTC. Protein: CASSSPLDRVGYGYTF.